This paragraph reports one TCR beta chain. This sample is drawn from a study of cytomegalovirus exposure and HLA in healthy donors. The study ran its PCR with 60 Vbeta and 13 Jbeta primers. This table comes from immunoSEQ multiplex PCR, and its TCRdb copy is limited to in-frame clones, with some not included. The table lists about 98,000 clones, over 65% of them singletons. The CDR3 spans 16 residues. Germline V gene sequence: CDR1 SGHRS, CDR2 YFSETQ. V lost 2 bases, J lost 1 base, and 8 bases stayed unmatched. This clonotype was obtained from a man between 60 and 70 years old in good health and CMV-seropositive. The rearrangement uses TRBV5-1 and TRBJ2-5; TRBD2 aligns across 7 bases. The sample was PBMCs. The CDR3 loop is CASSFVGGVGQETQYF. CDR3 DNA sequence: TGCGCCAGCAGCTTCGTGGGGGGGGTGGGCCAAGAGACCCAGTACTTC.